Each of the 12 T cell receptor beta chains below was sequenced from the same sample in a study of blood T cell repertoires in COVID-19. Produced via immunoSEQ multiplex PCR; TCRdb's table is partial and in-frame only. The sample includes approximately 160,000 clones, roughly 87% of them seen just once. The sample comprised PBMCs or T cells enriched from blood (not recorded which). These receptors were obtained from a woman in her fifties or sixties who had recovered from COVID-19.

V usage is TRBV10-2 and J usage is TRBJ1-1, with 8 bases lining up with TRBD1. The length of the CDR3 is 15 residues. V shed 7 bases, J shed 1 base, and the junction held 8 bases outside the gene matches. Germline V gene data show CDR1 as WSHSY and CDR2 as SAAADI. The CDR3 loop reads CASTRLGTGNTEAFF. In nucleotides, the CDR3 is TGCGCCAGCACTCGACTCGGGACAGGGAACACTGAAGCTTTCTTT.

This clone was counted a few times. The chain combines TRBV4-2 with TRBJ2-5; the D gene is possibly TRBD1 (5 bases). Looked up from germline, CDR1 is LGHNA and CDR2 is YNFKEQ. This CDR3 contains 15 residues. V lost 3 bases, J lost 3 bases, and 14 bases lay in between. For the CDR3, the DNA is TGTGCCAGCAGCCAGGGGCCAGGGAACGAAGAGACCCAGTACTTC. Translation gives CASSQGPGNEETQYF.

The V call is TRBV12-3 or TRBV12-4, the J call TRBJ2-3, with 7 nucleotides matching TRBD2. This CDR3 region has 13 residues. V dropped 6 bases and J dropped 7; count of bases not matched to a gene: 7. In DNA form, the CDR3 reads TGTGCCAGCAGCCAGACTAGCTCCAATACGCAGTATTTT. Residues: CASSQTSSNTQYF.

The V gene is TRBV5-1, the J gene TRBJ1-4, with D unclear. This CDR3 has 14 residues. V gave up 0 bases and J gave up 7 bases, with 10 bases separating them. Germline V gives CDR1 SGHRS, CDR2 YFSETQ. CDR3 region: CASSLAESAEKLFF. In nucleotides, the CDR3 is TGCGCCAGCAGCTTGGCCGAGAGTGCTGAAAAACTGTTTTTT.

The gene calls are TRBV6-2 or TRBV6-3 and TRBJ2-2, with TRBD1 matching over 10 bases. The CDR3 is 15 residues long. In germline, CDR1 is MNHEY, CDR2 SVGEGT. Trimming at V came to 4 bases and at J to 3 bases, leaving 2 bases not matched to a gene. In nucleotides, the CDR3 is TGTGCCAGCAGTTCCGGGACAGGGGACACCGGGGAGCTGTTTTTT. It translates to CASSSGTGDTGELFF.

As DNA, the CDR3 is TGTGCCAGCAGCCGGGGGCAAGAGACCCAGTACTTC. Its protein product is CASSRGQETQYF. The chain combines TRBV5-4 with TRBJ2-5; tentatively, D is TRBD2 (6 bases). V lost 4 bases to trimming and J lost 2 bases, with 6 bases between them. The germline V gene encodes CDR1 SGHNT and CDR2 YYREEE (reference sequence). CDR3 length equals 12 residues.

This clone was seen more than once but under ten times. The chain's CDR3 is CASSSRGGYEQYF. As DNA, the CDR3 is TGTGCCAGCAGCTCCCGAGGAGGGTACGAGCAGTACTTC. The genes are TRBV7-9 and TRBJ2-7, with TRBD2 as a possible D gene (6 bases). With 4 bases removed from V and 4 bases from J, the gap between germline ends came to 11 bases. Germline lookup yields CDR1 SEHNR and CDR2 FQNEAQ (reference sequence). CDR3 length: 13 residues.

The table lists this clone with a count of one. The chain employs TRBV7-9 and TRBJ2-2; 10 nucleotides line up with TRBD1. The J segment lost 3 bases and the V segment lost 3 bases, leaving 10 bases of the junction unmatched. CDR3 length: 18 residues. Germline values: CDR1 SEHNR, CDR2 FQNEAQ (reference sequence). The CDR3 nucleotides read TGTGCCAGCAGCTTTGTACCCGGGGACAGGGGATACACCGGGGAGCTGTTTTTT. It specifies CASSFVPGDRGYTGELFF. Supplemented by reference TRBV7-9 and TRBJ2-2, the full variable domain reads DTGVSQNPRHKITKRGQNVTFRCDPISEHNRLYWYRQTLGQGPEFLTYFQNEAQLEKSRLLSDRFSAERPKGSFSTLEIQRTEQGDSAMYLCASSFVPGDRGYTGELFFGEGSRLTVL.

The genes are TRBV11-1 and TRBJ1-2, with 10 bases that match TRBD1. The germline gives CDR1 SGHAT, CDR2 FQDESV (reference sequence). The CDR3 consists of 15 residues. The ends lost 5 bases at V and 4 bases at J; junction bases unmatched: 7. CDR3 nucleotide sequence: TGTGCCAGCAGCCCGAGGGACAGGGGATCCTATGGCTACACCTTC. Amino acid sequence: CASSPRDRGSYGYTF. The full variable domain, completed using reference TRBV11-1 and TRBJ1-2, is EAEVAQSPRYKITEKSQAVAFWCDPISGHATLYWYRQILGQGPELLVQFQDESVVDDSQLPKDRFSAERLKGVDSTLKIQPAELGDSAMYLCASSPRDRGSYGYTFGSGTRLTVV.

This chain links TRBV6-4 with TRBJ2-7; weak D call: TRBD2 (6 bases). This CDR3 has 15 residues. From germline, CDR1 is MRHNA and CDR2 SNTAGT. V lost 0 bases and J lost 3, with 12 bases in between. The CDR3 DNA is TGTGCCAGCAGTGACTCGCTGGAGGGACTCTACGAGCAGTACTTC. Amino acids: CASSDSLEGLYEQYF.

This clone appeared a single time. The CDR3 is CASRLDSYEQYF. The CDR3 bases are TGCGCCAGCAGATTAGACAGCTACGAGCAGTACTTC. The chain couples TRBV5-1 to TRBJ2-7; a weak D match, TRBD1 (5 bases). Germline lookup yields CDR1 SGHRS and CDR2 YFSETQ. The CDR3 runs 12 residues. V shed 5 bases and J shed 3 bases, with 9 bases lying between them.

The chain links TRBV30 to TRBJ2-7; D remains ambiguous. CDR1 and CDR2 (germline): GTSNPN, SVGIG (reference sequence). This CDR3 comprises 12 residues. V lost 2 bases and J 0 bases, leaving 5 bases between the germline ends. This chain's CDR3 is CAWSSGSYEQYF. The CDR3 coding sequence is TGTGCCTGGAGTTCGGGCTCCTACGAGCAGTACTTC.